This T cell receptor (beta chain) was identified in a study of blood T cells in healthy people across ages. The overall study: Per every two T cells, about one barcoded beta molecule was captured by template switching. Study-level points and caveats: Per million T cells, the diversity of TCR beta decreased roughly linearly as age advanced.

With regard to this clonotype: The target antigen is unknown. The junction does not match germline at one end; this may be a read error.

Alongside a J-beta primer mix, a sample-barcoded 5' primer served in a second PCR lasting about 7 to 11 cycles. Template switching added a 12-random-nucleotide identifier to every cDNA molecule. TCRdb ran MiXCR on the 5' RACE reads and lists one entry per CDR3 protein. The data hold around 750,000 distinct CDR3 sequences, with about 48% observed a single time. Samples each yielded at least 5 micrograms of total RNA. CDR1 and CDR2 (germline): SGHRS, YFSETQ. This CDR3 spans 15 amino acids. V gene TRBV5-1 combines with J gene TRBJ1-4; no definite D call. The sequence derives from an elderly man in good health. The specimen sequenced was blood. CDR3 in amino acids: CASSLAAGLNEKPFF. The CDR3 nucleotides are TGCGCCAGCAGCTTGGCGGCAGGACTTAATGAAAAACCGTTTTTT.